This T cell receptor beta chain is drawn from a study of blood T cell repertoires in COVID-19. Whole-study context: COVID-19 samples collected from the United States, Italy and Spain covered acute and convalescent phases. Sources were T cells, B-cell-depleted T cells, or PBMCs; the material itself was cDNA or gDNA.

CDR1 and CDR2 from the germline V gene are SGHAT and FQNNGV. The CDR3 length is 13 residues. V lost 3 bases and J 0 bases, leaving 3 bases between the germline ends. Authors' analysis steps: The assay estimated nucleated cells by amplifying reference gene primers. Measured with immunoSEQ multiplex PCR; TCRdb has only the in-frame clones, and not every one. V, J and clone size are those of that table, while D and trimming were read from the DNA. The sample comprises about 68,000 clones, about 80% of which are singletons, and 35% to 50% rests with the top ten. V is TRBV11-2 and J is TRBJ1-5; unclear D gene. The TCR originated in a man older than 75 with acute or convalescent COVID-19. The specimen was peripheral blood. CDR3 DNA: TGTGCCAGCAGCTTTAGTAGCAATCAGCCCCAGCATTTT. The encoded protein is CASSFSSNQPQHF.